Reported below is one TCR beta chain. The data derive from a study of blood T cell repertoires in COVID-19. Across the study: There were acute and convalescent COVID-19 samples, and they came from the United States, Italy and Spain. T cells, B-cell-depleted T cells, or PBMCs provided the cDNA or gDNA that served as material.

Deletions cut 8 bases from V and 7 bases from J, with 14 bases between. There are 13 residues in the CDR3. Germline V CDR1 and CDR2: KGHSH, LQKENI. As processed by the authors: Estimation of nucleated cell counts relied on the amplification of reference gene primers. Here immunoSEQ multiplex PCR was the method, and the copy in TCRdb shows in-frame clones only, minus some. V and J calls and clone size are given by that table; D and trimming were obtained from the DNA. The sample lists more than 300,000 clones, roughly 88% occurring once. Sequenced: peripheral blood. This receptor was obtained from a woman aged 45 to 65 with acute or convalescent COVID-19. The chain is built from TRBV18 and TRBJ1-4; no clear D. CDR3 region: CASRGGSTEKLFF. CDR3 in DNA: TGTGCCAGCCGCGGTGGGTCTACTGAAAAACTGTTTTTT.